This T cell receptor (beta chain) was sequenced in a study of T cells in Graves' hyperthyroidism and ophthalmopathy. Study outcomes and limitations: Most expanded thyroid clonotypes above 0.001 recurred in blood. The model forecast ophthalmopathy, anticipating it by a median around 6.5 months before onset. Ophthalmopathy was separated from stable hyperthyroidism by a 13 V-J model.

Authors of the study amplified TCR beta CDR3 regions from RNA transcripts. The primer set for the first-round RT-PCR of the TCR CDR3 was HTBI. TCRdb re-called the multiplex PCR reads through MiXCR, storing one row per CDR3 protein. The data show some 510,000 distinct CDR3 sequences, with around 42% seen just once and 8.2% held by the top ten. A few counts support this clonotype. Its antigen is still unknown. Input material: peripheral blood or thyroid tissue (not recorded which). This TCR derives from a woman aged 18-29 years with Graves' hyperthyroidism.

The CDR3 DNA reads TGTGCCAGCAGCCCCCAGTGGCTAGCGGGAGCTGGGGCCAACGTCCTGACTTTC. As protein: CASSPQWLAGAGANVLTF. The chain combines TRBV7-9 with TRBJ2-6; TRBD2 matches 10 bases. This CDR3 spans 18 amino acids. The ends lost 5 bases at V and 2 bases at J; junction bases unmatched: 9. The germline CDR1 and CDR2 sequences are SEHNR and FQNEAQ (reference sequence).